Below, 27 T cell receptor beta chains from the same sample are listed, as sequenced in a study of sequential checkpoint blockade in melanoma. Libraries were prepared by immunoSEQ multiplex PCR; TCRdb keeps only in-frame clonotypes and omits some of them. The repertoire holds around 18,000 clones, with roughly 72% as singletons. Treatment in this sample: randomized to nivolumab then ipilimumab (arm A) or the reverse (arm B). This material consisted of CD8+ T cells sorted from blood (inferred from file names), taken from a patient given nivolumab and ipilimumab in sequence. Receptors originate from a human donor with melanoma.

This clone was observed once. This chain connects TRBV7-8 to TRBJ2-5; 11 nucleotides match TRBD1. The DNA end is a closer match to TRBJ2-7, so the J assignment may be wrong. The CDR3 totals 16 residues. The germline CDR1 and CDR2 sequences are SGHVS and FQNEAQ. CDR3 sequence (DNA): TGTGCCAGCAACCGACGTCCGGGACAGGGGGCCTACGAGCAGTACTTC. It translates to CASNRRPGQGAYEQYF.

Worth noting for this clone: A junction boundary mismatches the germline segment, possibly from a read error. The rearrangement links TRBV30 to TRBJ2-2, with D possibly matching TRBD2 (5 bases). CDR1 is GTSNPN and CDR2 is SVGIG in the germline V gene (reference sequence). The CDR3 length is 17 residues. Here the CDR3 reads CAWSVVVDGRSTGKLFF. The CDR3 bases are TGTGCCTGGAGTGTAGTCGTGGATGGGAGAAGTACCGGGAAGCTGTTTTTT.

This chain links TRBV7-2 with TRBJ1-4; possible D gene TRBD1, 5 bases. CDR3 size: 14 residues. Germline CDR1 SGHTA, CDR2 FQGNSA. Trimming stripped 5 bases from V and 7 bases from J, with 14 bases between. DNA of the CDR3: TGTGCCAGCAGCAGAGAGACAGTTAGTGAAAAACTGTTTTTT. Its translation: CASSRETVSEKLFF.

CDR3: CAWSVSYEQYF. CDR3 DNA sequence: TGTGCCTGGAGTGTTAGCTACGAGCAGTACTTC. This rearrangement joins TRBV30 to TRBJ2-7; D call uncertain. Germline-derived CDR1 and CDR2 are GTSNPN and SVGIG (reference sequence). The CDR3 is 11 residues long. The V end was cut by 0 bases, the J end by 3 bases, with 3 bases between.

The chain joins TRBV27 to TRBJ2-3; a weak D match, TRBD1 (5 bases). The CDR3 is made up of 15 amino acids. Germline V gene sequence: CDR1 MNHEY, CDR2 SMNVEV (reference sequence). V was trimmed by 3 bases and J by 4 bases, leaving 14 bases between them. CDR3 sequence reads: CASSLWQGGSDTQYF. The CDR3 nucleotides are TGTGCCAGCAGTTTGTGGCAGGGTGGTTCAGATACGCAGTATTTT.

In this sample, this clone turned up a few times. The CDR3 DNA sequence: TGCGCCAGCAGCCAAGATAGGACAGGAGCTATCACAGATACGCAGTATTTT. Translated: CASSQDRTGAITDTQYF. This chain connects TRBV4-1 to TRBJ2-3, with 7 positions matching TRBD1. Germline V gene sequence: CDR1 MGHRA, CDR2 YSYEKL. CDR3 size: 17 residues. With V trimmed by 0 bases and J by 2 bases, 8 bases remained unmatched.

This chain joins TRBV30 and TRBJ2-6, with D perhaps matching TRBD2 (5 bases). V was shortened by 3 bases and J by 0 bases, with 6 bases between the two germline ends. Per germline, CDR1 GTSNPN and CDR2 SVGIG (reference sequence). This CDR3 region has 14 residues. The CDR3 region is CAWRGDSGANVLTF. CDR3 DNA sequence: TGTGCCTGGAGGGGAGACTCTGGGGCCAACGTCCTGACTTTC.

The sample holds a few counts of this clone. A read error may be the cause here, since a much bigger clone is one base away. At the DNA level, this CDR3 is encoded by other sequences in the same sample as well. The J gene is TRBJ1-1, the V gene TRBV4-1, with D possibly TRBD1 on 6 matching bases. Trimming stripped 3 bases from V and 7 bases from J, with 15 bases between. Germline CDR1 is MGHRA and CDR2 is YSYEKL. This CDR3 comprises 14 residues. This CDR3 is CASSHSGGRDEAFF. The CDR3 DNA reads TGCGCCAGCAGCCATAGCGGGGGGCGGGATGAAGCTTTCTTT.

The chain carries TRBV27 and TRBJ2-1, with 12 bases matching TRBD2. CDR3 size: 16 residues. Germline V gene data show CDR1 as MNHEY and CDR2 as SMNVEV (reference sequence). With 5 bases clipped from V and 5 bases from J, the junction kept 7 bases outside the gene matches. Here the CDR3 DNA reads TGTGCCAGCAGTATTAAGACTAGCGGGGGTAACAATGAGCAGTTCTTC. This encodes CASSIKTSGGNNEQFF.

The chain employs TRBV29-1 and TRBJ1-2, with TRBD1 matching 10 bases. The CDR3 sequence is 13 residues long. Germline loops: CDR1 SQVTM, CDR2 ANQGSEA. Losses at the gene ends were 7 bases for V and 0 bases for J; bases not matched to a gene: 2. In DNA form, the CDR3 reads TGCAGCGAGGGACAGGGGCCTAACTATGGCTACACCTTC. This encodes CSEGQGPNYGYTF.

This clone was observed once. J is TRBJ2-1 and V is TRBV4-1; no clear D. V shed 1 base and J shed 10 bases, with 11 bases lying between them. The CDR3 is made up of 13 amino acids. Germline lookup yields CDR1 MGHRA and CDR2 YSYEKL. CDR3 nucleotide sequence: TGCGCCAGCAGCCAAGTCTCCGGTGAAGAGCAGTTCTTC. Protein: CASSQVSGEEQFF.

This clone came up a few times. This CDR3 reads CASSKDDRVGDNEQFF. As DNA, the CDR3 is TGTGCCAGCAGCAAAGATGACAGGGTCGGGGATAATGAGCAGTTCTTC. J is TRBJ2-1 and V is TRBV21-1; no check of the table's D call, TRBD1, against the DNA was made. TRBV21-1 is a pseudogene. The CDR3 covers 16 residues.

The J gene is TRBJ1-1, the V gene TRBV7-9, with TRBD1 identical over 8 bases. Trimming cost V 3 bases and J 5 bases; bases outside gene matches: 5. CDR1 and CDR2 (germline): SEHNR, FQNEAQ (reference sequence). The CDR3 runs to 14 residues. CDR3 loop: CASSFGQGGTEAFF. The CDR3 coding sequence is TGTGCCAGCAGCTTCGGACAGGGAGGGACTGAAGCTTTCTTT.

The V call is TRBV7-6, the J call TRBJ2-1; D perhaps matches TRBD1 (5 bases). CDR3 size: 13 residues. CDR1 and CDR2 from the germline V gene are SGHVS and FNYEAQ. Trimming took off 0 bases at V and 9 bases at J, with 9 bases between the two ends. The CDR3 sequence is CASSLARAGEQFF. CDR3 sequence (DNA): TGTGCCAGCAGCTTAGCCAGGGCCGGTGAGCAGTTCTTC.

This clone came up a few times. V is TRBV9 and J is TRBJ2-2; a possible D gene is TRBD2 (5 bases). CDR1 is SGDLS, CDR2 YYNGEE, per germline. CDR3 size: 14 residues. Trimming took 1 base from V and 7 from J, leaving 11 bases between them. In DNA form, the CDR3 reads TGTGCCAGCAGCGTATTGGACGAGGGCGGGGAGCTGTTTTTT. It specifies CASSVLDEGGELFF. Supplemented by reference TRBV9 and TRBJ2-2, the full variable domain reads DSGVTQTPKHLITATGQRVTLRCSPRSGDLSVYWYQQSLDQGLQFLIQYYNGEERAKGNILERFSAQQFPDLHSELNLSSLELGDSALYFCASSVLDEGGELFFGEGSRLTVL.

The chain combines TRBV28 with TRBJ2-7, with D possibly TRBD1 on 7 matching bases. The V end lost 5 bases, the J end lost 6 bases, and 17 bases lay between the germline ends. This CDR3 is 14 amino acids long. CDR1 and CDR2 (germline): MDHEN, SYDVKM. This chain's CDR3 is CASSPKPQGGEQYF. In DNA form, the CDR3 reads TGTGCCAGCAGTCCTAAACCCCAGGGGGGCGAGCAGTACTTC.

This chain joins TRBV6-5 and TRBJ2-7; TRBD1 is a possible D gene (6 bases). Germline V lookup: CDR1 MNHEY, CDR2 SVGAGI. V gave up 0 bases and J gave up 6 bases, with 9 bases separating them. CDR3 size: 13 residues. The CDR3 coding sequence is TGTGCCAGCAGTTACTCTCTGGGGGCCGAGCAGTACTTC. Residues: CASSYSLGAEQYF.

The chain is built from TRBV10-3 and TRBJ2-7, with a weak D call TRBD1 (5 bases). CDR1 and CDR2 from the germline V gene are ENHRY and SYGVKD. Trimming took 3 bases from V and 6 from J, leaving 15 bases between them. The CDR3 covers 14 residues. CDR3 coding DNA: TGTGCCATCAGTGACATGACAGACGTTCTCGAGCAGTACTTC. It translates to CAISDMTDVLEQYF.

This rearrangement joins TRBV23-1 to TRBJ2-7; D gene uncertain. TRBV23-1 is classed as an ORF, of uncertain function. With 1 base removed from V and 1 base from J, the gap between germline ends came to 5 bases. This CDR3 contains 13 residues. The CDR3 DNA follows: TGCGCCAGCAGTCAATTAGCTTCCTACGAGCAGTACTTC. The encoded protein is CASSQLASYEQYF.

The gene calls are TRBV2 and TRBJ1-2, with TRBD1 matching over 8 bases. Germline V lookup: CDR1 SNHLY, CDR2 FYNNEI. The CDR3 extends over 15 amino acids. Trimming at V came to 8 bases and at J to 2 bases, leaving 10 bases not matched to a gene. The CDR3 region has the DNA TGTGCCAGCCTGCAGACGACAGGGGTGAACTATGGCTACACCTTC. It translates to CASLQTTGVNYGYTF. Complete variable domain (other parts from reference TRBV2 and TRBJ1-2): EPEVTQTPSHQVTQMGQEVILRCVPISNHLYFYWYRQILGQKVEFLVSFYNNEISEKSEIFDDQFSVERPDGSNFTLKIRSTKLEDSAMYFCASLQTTGVNYGYTFGSGTRLTVV.

The J gene is TRBJ2-7, the V gene TRBV7-9; 7 nucleotides match TRBD1. After removal of 8 bases from V and 3 bases from J, the junction contained 4 bases not matched to a gene. Looked up from germline, CDR1 is SEHNR and CDR2 is FQNEAQ (reference sequence). This CDR3 spans 12 amino acids. Here the CDR3 DNA reads TGTGCCAGCGGGACAGATAACTACGAGCAGTACTTC. This codes for CASGTDNYEQYF. The whole variable domain, filled in from reference TRBV7-9 and TRBJ2-7, reads DTGVSQNPRHKITKRGQNVTFRCDPISEHNRLYWYRQTLGQGPEFLTYFQNEAQLEKSRLLSDRFSAERPKGSFSTLEIQRTEQGDSAMYLCASGTDNYEQYFGPGTRLTVT.

V is TRBV2 and J is TRBJ2-3, with D unresolved. The CDR3 is made up of 13 amino acids. The germline gives CDR1 SNHLY, CDR2 FYNNEI. Between the trimmed V and J ends, which lost 1 base and 4 bases, there was a span of 6 bases. The CDR3 nucleotides read TGTGCCAGCAGTGAAGTGAGCTCAGATACGCAGTATTTT. Its protein is CASSEVSSDTQYF.

The chain carries TRBV9 and TRBJ2-7; unclear D gene. Germline loops: CDR1 SGDLS, CDR2 YYNGEE. V lost 3 bases, J lost 3 bases, and 16 bases lay in between. This CDR3 is built from 15 residues. CDR3 in amino acids: CASSGTGLGGYEQYF. The CDR3 DNA reads TGTGCCAGCAGCGGAACTGGTCTCGGCGGCTACGAGCAGTACTTC.

This clone is large by share. Here the CDR3 DNA reads TGTGCCAGTAGGCCACCTGGGACAGGGGATCAGCCCCAGCATTTT. Translation gives CASRPPGTGDQPQHF. The chain links TRBV19 to TRBJ1-5; 10 bases map to TRBD1. Germline V gene data show CDR1 as LNHDA and CDR2 as SQIVND (reference sequence). The V and J ends lost 6 bases and 5 bases, in that order; junction bases with no gene match: 7. The CDR3 extends over 15 amino acids.

The chain employs TRBV7-9 and TRBJ2-3, with 13 bases that match TRBD2. This CDR3 spans 17 amino acids. J lost 0 bases, V lost 5 bases, and 5 bases had no gene match. CDR1 is SEHNR, CDR2 FQNEAQ, per germline (reference sequence). The CDR3 DNA sequence: TGTGCCAGCAGCGGACTAGCGGGAGCGACTAGCACAGATACGCAGTATTTT. It encodes CASSGLAGATSTDTQYF.

The chain links TRBV4-3 to TRBJ1-1; 9 bases map to TRBD1. V lost 4 bases to trimming and J lost 4 bases; unmatched junction nucleotides: 4. The CDR3 length is 14 residues. CDR1 and CDR2 from the germline V gene are LGHNA and YSLEER. CDR3: CASSRGQGSTEAFF. DNA of the CDR3: TGCGCCAGCAGCCGAGGACAGGGGAGCACTGAAGCTTTCTTT.

The chain recombines TRBV28 with TRBJ2-1, with a weak D call TRBD2 (5 bases). The V gene's germline CDR1 is MDHEN and CDR2 SYDVKM. This CDR3 contains 15 residues. V lost 7 bases and J 0 bases, leaving 13 bases between the germline ends. The CDR3 DNA reads as TGTGCCAGCACCGTGGACTCGAGCTCCTACAATGAGCAGTTCTTC. This codes for CASTVDSSSYNEQFF.